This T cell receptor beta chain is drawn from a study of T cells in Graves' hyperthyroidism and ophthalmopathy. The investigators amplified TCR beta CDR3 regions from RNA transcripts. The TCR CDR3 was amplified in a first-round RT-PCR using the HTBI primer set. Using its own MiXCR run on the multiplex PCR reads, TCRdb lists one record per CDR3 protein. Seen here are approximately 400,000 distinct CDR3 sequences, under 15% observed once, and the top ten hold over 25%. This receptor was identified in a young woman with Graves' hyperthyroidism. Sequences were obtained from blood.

The CDR3 sequence: CASSVRSGKETQYF. The CDR3 bases are TGTGCCAGCAGCGTACGAAGCGGGAAAGAGACCCAGTACTTC. The gene calls are TRBV7-8 and TRBJ2-5; 7 positions match TRBD2. With V trimmed by 5 bases and J by 3 bases, 6 bases remained unmatched. The CDR3 consists of 14 residues. Germline V gives CDR1 SGHVS, CDR2 FQNEAQ.